This T cell receptor beta chain stems from a study of T cell repertoires in cytomegalovirus infection. This clonotype was observed many times. Using its own MiXCR run on the reads, TCRdb lists one record per CDR3 protein. Seen here are approximately 140,000 distinct CDR3 sequences, approximately 9.2% observed once, and the top ten hold 10%. V shed 3 bases, J shed 5 bases, and the junction held 4 bases outside the gene matches. Germline lookup yields CDR1 DFQATT and CDR2 SNEGSKA (reference sequence). This CDR3 has 13 residues. The chain uses TRBV20-1 and TRBJ1-5; 7 positions agree with TRBD1. Source material: PBMCs. This TCR was recovered from a human donor in good health (CMV status not recorded). Some clones in this sample may be carry-over from other donors' samples. The CDR3 coding sequence is TGCAGTGCTAGCAGGGGGAGCGATCAGCCCCAGCATTTT. Residues: CSASRGSDQPQHF.